The rows below give T cell receptor beta chains drawn from one sample of a study of long-term antiretroviral therapy in people with HIV. Repertoires were generated with immunoSEQ multiplex PCR, while TCRdb's copy carries only in-frame clones and drops some. The sample includes 20,000 to 30,000 clones, more than 75% of them seen just once. The material sequenced was unsorted PBMCs, taken roughly 4.8 years after starting antiretroviral therapy. These TCRs come from a man in his forties with HIV. Each CDR3 is given with its conserved first and last residue. Each record gives: clone size, J gene, D gene, V gene, CDR3 DNA, CDR3 protein. D genes are given only for firm matches. The size entry is marked missing in some rows and otherwise reads once, few, many or a size class.

>.|TRBJ1-2|.|TRBV6-1
TGTGCCAGCAGTGAAGCCGGGAACTATGGCTACACCTTC
CASSEAGNYGYTF
>once|TRBJ2-1|.|TRBV11-3
TGTGCCAGCAGCCCAGAATCCTACAATGAGCAGTTCTTC
CASSPESYNEQFF
>.|TRBJ2-5|.|TRBV11-3
TGTGCCAGCAGCTTAGACAAAGAGACCCAGTACTTC
CASSLDKETQYF
>once|TRBJ1-1|TRBD1|TRBV6-6
TGTGCCAGCAGTGGCCGGGACAGGAGCACTGAAGCTTTCTTT
CASSGRDRSTEAFF
>.|TRBJ2-7|TRBD2|TRBV11-2
TGTGCCAGCAGCTTAGAGGCGGGGGCCTACGAGCAGTACTTC
CASSLEAGAYEQYF
>few|TRBJ2-7|.|TRBV10-1
TGCGCCAGCAGCGAAGGGGGTGTTGGTTACGAGCAGTACTTC
CASSEGGVGYEQYF
>few|TRBJ1-2|.|TRBV15
TGTGCCACCAGCCCCGGGACATTAGGTGGCTACACCTTC
CATSPGTLGGYTF
>few|TRBJ1-2|.|TRBV5-4
TGTGCCAGCAGCTCGGCAGTTGCTAACTATGGCTACACCTTC
CASSSAVANYGYTF
>few|TRBJ2-1|.|TRBV4-1
TGCGCCAGCAGCCAAGAGGAGGGAGGCTACAATGAGCAGTTCTTC
CASSQEEGGYNEQFF
>.|TRBJ2-1|.|TRBV2
TGTGCCAGCACTCGGAGGGCGAGCTCCTACAATGAGCAGTTCTTC
CASTRRASSYNEQFF
>.|TRBJ1-2|.|TRBV7-8
TGTGCCAGCAGCTTCGACAGGATGAACTATGGCTACACCTTC
CASSFDRMNYGYTF
>.|TRBJ2-5|.|TRBV4-3
TGCGCCAGCAGCCAAGCTGCAGGGAGAGAGACCCAGTACTTC
CASSQAAGRETQYF
>few|TRBJ2-7|.|TRBV19
TGTGCCAGTAGCCCCCGGCAGGTTTCCTACGAGCAGTACTTC
CASSPRQVSYEQYF
>.|TRBJ2-7|TRBD1|TRBV7-3
TGTGCCAGCAGCTTAAGCATCGGACAGGGGTACGAGCAGTACTTC
CASSLSIGQGYEQYF
>.|TRBJ2-1|TRBD2|TRBV28
TGTGCCAGCACCCTATTTAGCGGGTCCTCCTACAATGAGCAGTTCTTC
CASTLFSGSSYNEQFF
>.|TRBJ2-7|TRBD2|TRBV11-2
TGTGCCAGCAGCTTAGGTCTAGCGGTCTACGAGCAGTACTTC
CASSLGLAVYEQYF
>.|TRBJ2-2|.|TRBV7-2
TGTGCCAGCAGCTTAGAAGGGGCAGGCACCGGGGAGCTGTTTTTT
CASSLEGAGTGELFF
>.|TRBJ2-1|TRBD1|TRBV19
TGTGCCAGTAGGGGACAGATCTACAATGAGCAGTTCTTC
CASRGQIYNEQFF
>.|TRBJ1-6|TRBD1|TRBV7-3
TGTGCCAGCAGCGCGGGACAGGGTGCGTCACCCCTCCACTTT
CASSAGQGASPLHF
>.|TRBJ1-4|TRBD1|TRBV30
TGTGCCTGGAGCCCAGGGGGGAGAGGAAAACTGTTTTTT
CAWSPGGRGKLFF
>.|TRBJ1-1|.|TRBV25-1
TGTGCCAGCAGTGGAGCCACTGAAGCTTTCTTT
CASSGATEAFF
>.|TRBJ2-7|.|TRBV29-1
TGCAGCGTTGAAGAGGCCTTCTCCTACGAGCAGTACTTC
CSVEEAFSYEQYF
>.|TRBJ1-1|.|TRBV10-3
TGTGCCATCAGTGAGCCGGGGGTCACTGAAGCTTTCTTT
CAISEPGVTEAFF
>.|TRBJ2-7|TRBD2|TRBV7-8
TGTGCCAGCAGCCAAACGAGGACTAGCGGGAGCTCCTACGAGCAGTACTTC
CASSQTRTSGSSYEQYF
>.|TRBJ2-1|.|TRBV7-9
TGTGCCAGCAGCCAAGGGTCAGGGAAAAACAATGAGCAGTTCTTC
CASSQGSGKNNEQFF
>.|TRBJ1-1|.|TRBV7-9
TGTGCCAGCAGCTCCGACAGGACTTTCACTGAAGCTTTCTTT
CASSSDRTFTEAFF
>.|TRBJ2-3|TRBD2|TRBV5-1
TGCGCCAGCACCGCGGGGGGAAGCACAGATACGCAGTATTTT
CASTAGGSTDTQYF
>once|TRBJ2-2|.|TRBV9
TGTGCCAGCAGCGTAGGCGTTGGGGCGAACACCGGGGAGCTGTTTTTT
CASSVGVGANTGELFF
>.|TRBJ2-7|TRBD2|TRBV7-9
TGTGCCAGCAGCTTACTAGCGGGAGGGCCCTACGAGCAGTACTTC
CASSLLAGGPYEQYF
>.|TRBJ1-2|TRBD1|TRBV15
TGTGCCACCAGCAGAGATGCCCAGACAGGGAGGACCTATGGCTACACCTTC
CATSRDAQTGRTYGYTF
>.|TRBJ1-6|.|TRBV25-1
TGTGCCAGCAGTGAATTAAAGGGGCAAAATTCACCCCTCCACTTT
CASSELKGQNSPLHF
>.|TRBJ1-5|TRBD1|TRBV4-3
TGCGCCAGCAGCCAAGGGACAGGGTATCAGCCCCAGCATTTT
CASSQGTGYQPQHF
>.|TRBJ2-3|.|TRBV5-1
TGCGCCAGCAGCTTGGCCGGAGATACGCAGTATTTT
CASSLAGDTQYF
>.|TRBJ1-5|.|TRBV28
TGTGCCAGCAGTTCGCCAGGGAGTAATCAGCCCCAGCATTTT
CASSSPGSNQPQHF
>.|TRBJ1-1|TRBD1|TRBV5-4
TGTGCCAGCAGCCGGTCGCAGGGGGCCAGTGAAGCTTTCTTT
CASSRSQGASEAFF
>.|TRBJ1-1|TRBD1|TRBV15
TGTGCCACCAGCAGAGATCCTAAGGGGGCTGCGAACACTGAAGCTTTCTTT
CATSRDPKGAANTEAFF
>few|TRBJ2-7|.|TRBV6-6
TGTGCCAGCAGTCAGACGGGGGGCCGGGAGCAGTACTTC
CASSQTGGREQYF
>.|TRBJ2-3|TRBD2|TRBV5-5
TGTGCCAGCAGCTTGTTAGCGGGGTACACAGATACGCAGTATTTT
CASSLLAGYTDTQYF
>.|TRBJ2-5|TRBD1|TRBV5-1
TGCGCCAGCAGCATAGGACAGGGTAGGGGAGAGACCCAGTACTTC
CASSIGQGRGETQYF